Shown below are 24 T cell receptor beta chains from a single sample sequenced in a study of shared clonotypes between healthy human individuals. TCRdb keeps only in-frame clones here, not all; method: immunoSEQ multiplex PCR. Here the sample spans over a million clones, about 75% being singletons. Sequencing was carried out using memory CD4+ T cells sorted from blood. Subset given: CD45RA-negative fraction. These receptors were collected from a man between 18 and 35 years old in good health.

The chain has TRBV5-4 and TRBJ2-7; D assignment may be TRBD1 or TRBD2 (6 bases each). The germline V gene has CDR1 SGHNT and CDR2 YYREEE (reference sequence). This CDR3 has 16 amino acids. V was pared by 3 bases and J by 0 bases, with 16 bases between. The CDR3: CASSSSGAGHSYEQYF. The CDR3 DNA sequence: TGTGCCAGCAGCTCATCCGGGGCGGGACACTCCTACGAGCAGTACTTC.

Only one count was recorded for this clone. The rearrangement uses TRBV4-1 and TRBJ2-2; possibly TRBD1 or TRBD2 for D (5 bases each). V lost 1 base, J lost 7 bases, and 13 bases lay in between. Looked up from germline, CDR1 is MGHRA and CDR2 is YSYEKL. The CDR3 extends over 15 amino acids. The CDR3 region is CASSQGFGAVGELFF. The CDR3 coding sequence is TGCGCCAGCAGCCAAGGGTTCGGGGCCGTCGGGGAGCTGTTTTTT.

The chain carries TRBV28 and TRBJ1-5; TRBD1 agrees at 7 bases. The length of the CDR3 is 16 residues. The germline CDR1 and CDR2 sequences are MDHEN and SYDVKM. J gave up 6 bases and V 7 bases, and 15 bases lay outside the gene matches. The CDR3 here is CASTLVGRGDTQPQHF. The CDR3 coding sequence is TGTGCCAGCACCCTCGTGGGCAGGGGGGACACTCAGCCCCAGCATTTT.

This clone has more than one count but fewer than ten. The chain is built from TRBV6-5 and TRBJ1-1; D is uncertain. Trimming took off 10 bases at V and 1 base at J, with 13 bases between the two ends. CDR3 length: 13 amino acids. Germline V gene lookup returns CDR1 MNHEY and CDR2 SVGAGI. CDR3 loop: CATLGLGNTEAFF. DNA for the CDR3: TGTGCCACCCTGGGCCTGGGGAACACTGAAGCTTTCTTT.

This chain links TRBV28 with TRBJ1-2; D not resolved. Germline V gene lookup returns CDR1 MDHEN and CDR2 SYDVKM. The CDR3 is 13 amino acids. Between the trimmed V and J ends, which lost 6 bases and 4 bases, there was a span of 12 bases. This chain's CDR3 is CASRGQRFYGYTF. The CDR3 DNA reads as TGTGCCAGCAGAGGGCAGCGCTTCTATGGCTACACCTTC.

CDR3 DNA sequence: TGCGCCAGCAGCTTGTCAGGAGGTGGTGGAAACACCATATATTTT. Amino acids: CASSLSGGGGNTIYF. The chain is built from TRBV5-1 and TRBJ1-3; D is unclear. The germline V gene has CDR1 SGHRS and CDR2 YFSETQ. The CDR3 totals 15 residues. Trimming pared 1 base from V and 3 bases from J, leaving 11 bases between.

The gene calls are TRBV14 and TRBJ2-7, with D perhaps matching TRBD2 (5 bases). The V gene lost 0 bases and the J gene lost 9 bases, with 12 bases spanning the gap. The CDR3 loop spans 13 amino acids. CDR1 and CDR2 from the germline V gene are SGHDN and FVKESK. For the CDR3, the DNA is TGTGCCAGCAGCCAAGATCTGGTTAGCGCGCAGTACTTC. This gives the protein CASSQDLVSAQYF. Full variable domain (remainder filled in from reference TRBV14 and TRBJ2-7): EAGVTQFPSHSVIEKGQTVTLRCDPISGHDNLYWYRRVMGKEIKFLLHFVKESKQDESGMPNNRFLAERTGGTYSTLKVQPAELEDSGVYFCASSQDLVSAQYFGPGTRLTVT.

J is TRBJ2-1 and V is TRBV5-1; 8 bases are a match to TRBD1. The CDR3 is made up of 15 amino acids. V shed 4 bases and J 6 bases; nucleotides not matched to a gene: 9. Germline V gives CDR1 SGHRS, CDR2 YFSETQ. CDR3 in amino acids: CASSLGTGYFNEQFF. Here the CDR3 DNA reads TGCGCCAGCAGCCTGGGGACAGGCTATTTCAATGAGCAGTTCTTC.

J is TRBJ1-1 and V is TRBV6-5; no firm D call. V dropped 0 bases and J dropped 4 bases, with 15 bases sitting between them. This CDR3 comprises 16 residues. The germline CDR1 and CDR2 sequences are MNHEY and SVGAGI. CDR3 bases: TGTGCCAGCAGTTACTCGAAGAGGGAAATGGGCACTGAAGCTTTCTTT. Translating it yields CASSYSKREMGTEAFF.

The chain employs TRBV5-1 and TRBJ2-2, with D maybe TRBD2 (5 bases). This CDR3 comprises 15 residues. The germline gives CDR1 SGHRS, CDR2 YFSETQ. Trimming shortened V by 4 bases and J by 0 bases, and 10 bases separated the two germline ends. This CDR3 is CASSVSGTNTGELFF. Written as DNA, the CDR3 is TGCGCCAGCAGCGTTTCCGGGACGAACACCGGGGAGCTGTTTTTT.

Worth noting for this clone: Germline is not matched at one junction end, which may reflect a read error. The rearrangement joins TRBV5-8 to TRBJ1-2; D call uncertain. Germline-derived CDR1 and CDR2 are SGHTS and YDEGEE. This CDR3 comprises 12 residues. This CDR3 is CASSRTNFGYTF. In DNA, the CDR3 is TGTGCCAGCAGCAGGACCAACTTTGGCTACACCTTC.

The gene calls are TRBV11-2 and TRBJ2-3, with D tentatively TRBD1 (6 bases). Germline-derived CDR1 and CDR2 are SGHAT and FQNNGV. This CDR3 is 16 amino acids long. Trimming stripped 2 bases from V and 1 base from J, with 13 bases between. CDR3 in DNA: TGTGCCAGCAGCTTAAACTTAGGGGGTGGCACAGATACGCAGTATTTT. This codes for CASSLNLGGGTDTQYF.

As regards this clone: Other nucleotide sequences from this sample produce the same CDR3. The CDR3 DNA reads TGTGCCAGCAGTCCTCTAAGAGGCGAGCAGTACTTC. It yields the protein CASSPLRGEQYF. The rearrangement uses TRBV6-5 and TRBJ2-7; the D is unclear. Germline values: CDR1 MNHEY, CDR2 SVGAGI. The CDR3 extends over 12 amino acids. V lost 5 bases, J lost 6 bases, and 11 bases lay in between.

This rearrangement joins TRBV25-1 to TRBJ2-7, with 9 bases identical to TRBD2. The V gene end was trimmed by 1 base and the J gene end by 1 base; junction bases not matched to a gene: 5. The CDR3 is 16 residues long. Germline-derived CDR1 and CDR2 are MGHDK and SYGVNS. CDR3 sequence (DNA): TGTGCCAGCAGTGAATTTGGTCTAGCGGGGTCCTACGAGCAGTACTTC. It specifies CASSEFGLAGSYEQYF.

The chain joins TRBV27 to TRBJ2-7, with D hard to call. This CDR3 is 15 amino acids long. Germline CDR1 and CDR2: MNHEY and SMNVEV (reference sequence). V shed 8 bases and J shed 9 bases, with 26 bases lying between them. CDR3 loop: CASALATVPSQGQYF. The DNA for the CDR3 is TGTGCCAGCGCCCTGGCCACGGTACCGAGTCAAGGGCAGTACTTC.

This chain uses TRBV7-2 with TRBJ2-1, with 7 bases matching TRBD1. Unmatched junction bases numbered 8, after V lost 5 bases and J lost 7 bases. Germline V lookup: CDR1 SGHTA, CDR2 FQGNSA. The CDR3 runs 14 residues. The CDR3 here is CASSPRTGQNEQFF. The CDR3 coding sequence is TGTGCCAGCAGCCCCAGGACAGGCCAAAATGAGCAGTTCTTC.

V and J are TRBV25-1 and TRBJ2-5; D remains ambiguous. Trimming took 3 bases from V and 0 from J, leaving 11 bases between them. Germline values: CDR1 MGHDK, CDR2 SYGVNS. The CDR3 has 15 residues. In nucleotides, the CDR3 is TGTGCCAGCAGTGACTCCTTGGAGCACCAAGAGACCCAGTACTTC. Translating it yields CASSDSLEHQETQYF.

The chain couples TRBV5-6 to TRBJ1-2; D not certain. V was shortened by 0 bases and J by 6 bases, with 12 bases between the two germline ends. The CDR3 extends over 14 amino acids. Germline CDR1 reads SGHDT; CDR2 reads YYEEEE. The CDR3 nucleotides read TGTGCCAGCAGCTTGGTGGCAATTTCAAATGGCTACACCTTC. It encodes CASSLVAISNGYTF.

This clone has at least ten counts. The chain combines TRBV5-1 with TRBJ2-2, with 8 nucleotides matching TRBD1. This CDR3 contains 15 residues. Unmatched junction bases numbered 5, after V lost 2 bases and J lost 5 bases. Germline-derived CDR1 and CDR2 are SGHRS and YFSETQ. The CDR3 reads CASSLWTGRTGELFF. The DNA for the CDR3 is TGCGCCAGCAGCTTATGGACAGGGCGAACCGGGGAGCTGTTTTTT.

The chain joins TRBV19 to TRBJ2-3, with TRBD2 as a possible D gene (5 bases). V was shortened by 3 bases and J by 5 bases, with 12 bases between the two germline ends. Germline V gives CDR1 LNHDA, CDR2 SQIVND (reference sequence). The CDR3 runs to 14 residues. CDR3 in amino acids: CASSIRAGLDTQYF. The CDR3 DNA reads TGTGCCAGTAGTATTCGGGCAGGACTAGATACGCAGTATTTT.

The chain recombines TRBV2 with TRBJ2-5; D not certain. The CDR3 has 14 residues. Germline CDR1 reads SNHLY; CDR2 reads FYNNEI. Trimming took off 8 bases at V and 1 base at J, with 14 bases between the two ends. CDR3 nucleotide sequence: TGTGCCAGCCATGGTCCGCGGCCCCAAGAGACCCAGTACTTC. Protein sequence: CASHGPRPQETQYF. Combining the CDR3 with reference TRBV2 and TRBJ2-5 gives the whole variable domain EPEVTQTPSHQVTQMGQEVILRCVPISNHLYFYWYRQILGQKVEFLVSFYNNEISEKSEIFDDQFSVERPDGSNFTLKIRSTKLEDSAMYFCASHGPRPQETQYFGPGTRLLVL.

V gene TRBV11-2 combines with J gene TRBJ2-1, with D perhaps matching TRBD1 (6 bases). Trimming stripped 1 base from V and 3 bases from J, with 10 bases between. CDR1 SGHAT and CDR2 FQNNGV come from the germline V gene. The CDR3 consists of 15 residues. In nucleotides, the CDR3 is TGTGCCAGCAGCTTAGTTGGACAGAGCTACAATGAGCAGTTCTTC. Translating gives CASSLVGQSYNEQFF.

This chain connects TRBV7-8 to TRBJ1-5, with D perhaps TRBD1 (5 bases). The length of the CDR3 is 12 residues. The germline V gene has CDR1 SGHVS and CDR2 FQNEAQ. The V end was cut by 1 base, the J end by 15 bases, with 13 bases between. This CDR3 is CASSLVTGGRHF. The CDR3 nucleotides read TGTGCCAGCAGCTTAGTGACGGGGGGTAGGCATTTT.

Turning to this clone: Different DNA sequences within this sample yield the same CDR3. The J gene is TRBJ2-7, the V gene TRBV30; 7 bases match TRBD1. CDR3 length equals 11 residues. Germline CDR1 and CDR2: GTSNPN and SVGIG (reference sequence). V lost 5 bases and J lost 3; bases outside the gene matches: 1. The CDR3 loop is CAWGDSYEQYF. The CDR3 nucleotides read TGTGCCTGGGGGGACAGCTACGAGCAGTACTTC.